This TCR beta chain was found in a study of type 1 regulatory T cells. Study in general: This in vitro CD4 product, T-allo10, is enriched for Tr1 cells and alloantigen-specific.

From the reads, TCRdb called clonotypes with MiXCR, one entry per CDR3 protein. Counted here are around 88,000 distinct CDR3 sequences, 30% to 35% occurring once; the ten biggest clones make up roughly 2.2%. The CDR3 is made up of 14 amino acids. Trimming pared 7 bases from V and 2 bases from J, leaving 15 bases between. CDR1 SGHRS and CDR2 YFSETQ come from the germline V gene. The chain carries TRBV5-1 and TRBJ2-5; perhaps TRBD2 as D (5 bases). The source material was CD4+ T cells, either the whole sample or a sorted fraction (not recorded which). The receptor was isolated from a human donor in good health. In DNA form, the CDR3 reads TGCGCCAGCGGCGCGGGCATCACTCAAGAGACCCAGTACTTC. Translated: CASGAGITQETQYF.